This is a list of T cell receptor beta chains from one sample in a study of blood T cell repertoires in COVID-19. Assay: immunoSEQ multiplex PCR; the TCRdb copy retains only in-frame clones and omits some. Of 300,000 or so clones in the sample, 80% to 90% were seen once. The sequenced sample consisted of PBMCs or T cells enriched from blood (not recorded which). Source of these receptors: a woman aged 40 to 49 with acute COVID-19. CDR3s include the opening cysteine and the closing phenylalanine or tryptophan. D genes are given only for firm matches. Not every row has a clone size; where given, it reads once, few, many or a size class.

clone size | J gene | D gene | V gene | CDR3 DNA | CDR3 protein
once | TRBJ1-2 | - | TRBV4-2 | TGTGCCAGCAGCCAAGATCAGTGGGGCTACACCTTC | CASSQDQWGYTF
- | TRBJ2-7 | TRBD2 | TRBV4-1 | TGCGCCAGCAGCCAAGGAAGCGGGACGGGATCCTACGAGCAGTACTTC | CASSQGSGTGSYEQYF
- | TRBJ1-1 | - | TRBV4-3 | TGCGCCAGCAGCCGAGAATCAGGATCTGAAGCTTTCTTT | CASSRESGSEAFF
few | TRBJ1-3 | TRBD1 | TRBV5-4 | TGTGCCAGCAGCTCCGGGACAGCGTTCTCTGGAAACACCATATATTTT | CASSSGTAFSGNTIYF
- | TRBJ2-7 | - | TRBV5-5 | TGTGCCAGCAGCTGGGGACACCACCTATCCTACGAGCAGTACTTC | CASSWGHHLSYEQYF
- | TRBJ2-3 | - | TRBV5-6 | TGTGCCAGCAGCTTGACAGGGTATACGCAGTATTTT | CASSLTGYTQYF
- | TRBJ1-1 | TRBD1 | TRBV5-4 | TGTGCCAGCAGCATCCACAGGGGTGGGGTCACTGAAGCTTTCTTT | CASSIHRGGVTEAFF
- | TRBJ2-3 | TRBD2 | TRBV5-5 | TGTGCCAGCAGGTCTAGCGGGTTTACAGATACGCAGTATTTT | CASRSSGFTDTQYF
- | TRBJ1-1 | TRBD1 | TRBV5-1 | TGCGCCAGCAGCTTGGGACAGGGGATTGAAGCTTTCTTT | CASSLGQGIEAFF
- | TRBJ1-5 | TRBD1 | TRBV6-2/TRBV6-3 | TGTGCCAGCAGTTACCCTTCACAGGGGGTGGATAGCAATCAGCCCCAGCATTTT | CASSYPSQGVDSNQPQHF
- | TRBJ1-2 | - | TRBV19 | TGTGCCAGTAGTCAAGAACAATTCAACTATGGCTACACCTTC | CASSQEQFNYGYTF
- | TRBJ2-5 | TRBD2 | TRBV2 | TGTGCCAGCAGTGAACTAGCGGGGGCACGAGGGACCCAGTACTTC | CASSELAGARGTQYF
- | TRBJ2-5 | - | TRBV21-1 | TGTGCCAGGGGAGGGACAGGACAAGAGACCCAGTACTTC | CARGGTGQETQYF
once | TRBJ2-1 | - | TRBV6-2/TRBV6-3 | TGTGCCAGCAGCCCTTCGGGGTTCTACAATGAGCAGTTCTTC | CASSPSGFYNEQFF
- | TRBJ2-7 | TRBD2 | TRBV5-1 | TGCGCCAGCAGCTCAGCGGCTAGCGGGATTGCCTACGAGCAGTACTTC | CASSSAASGIAYEQYF
- | TRBJ1-2 | TRBD1 | TRBV5-1 | TGCGCCAGCAGCCTAAACCATTGGACAGGCGCTGGCTACACCTTC | CASSLNHWTGAGYTF
few | TRBJ2-3 | - | TRBV5-1 | TGCGCCAGCAGCTCCGGAACAGACACAGATACGCAGTATTTT | CASSSGTDTDTQYF
- | TRBJ2-5 | - | TRBV5-1 | TGCGCCAGCACCGACAACCAAGAGACCCAGTACTTC | CASTDNQETQYF
- | TRBJ1-1 | - | TRBV25-1 | TGTGCCAGCAGTGAGAGTTGGACTGAAGCTTTCTTT | CASSESWTEAFF
once | TRBJ2-5 | - | TRBV7-6 | TGTGCCAGCAGCTTAGTTGAAAGGGGGATCCGGGAGACCCAGTACTTC | CASSLVERGIRETQYF
- | TRBJ2-4 | - | TRBV13 | TGTGCCAGCAGTCGCGGGAAACTAGCCAAAAACATTCAGTACTTC | CASSRGKLAKNIQYF
- | TRBJ2-7 | - | TRBV5-1 | TGCGCCAGCAGCTTAACGAGCTCCTACGAGCAGTACTTC | CASSLTSSYEQYF
- | TRBJ2-1 | TRBD2 | TRBV7-3 | TGTGCCAGCAGTCACCTGGCGGGGGGGCGCTACAATGAGCAGTTCTTC | CASSHLAGGRYNEQFF
- | TRBJ2-7 | - | TRBV7-6 | TGTGCCAGCAGCTATAGGACAGAGGACTACGAGCAGTACTTC | CASSYRTEDYEQYF
- | TRBJ2-7 | - | TRBV28 | TGTGCCAGCAGTTTAGACAGGAACGAGCAGTACTTC | CASSLDRNEQYF
- | TRBJ2-7 | TRBD2 | TRBV7-2 | TGTGCCAGCAGCTTAGCCTCGGGGTCTAGCGGGATAATCTACGAGCAGTACTTC | CASSLASGSSGIIYEQYF
- | TRBJ2-7 | - | TRBV11-3 | TGTGCCAGCAGCCGAGCGGCCCCAGGAGAGCAGTACTTC | CASSRAAPGEQYF
few | TRBJ2-1 | - | TRBV12-2 | TGTGCAAGTCGCTCCGATAGCGGGAGTAGTTACAATGAGCAGTTCTTC | CASRSDSGSSYNEQFF
- | TRBJ1-1 | - | TRBV5-6 | TGTGCCAGCAGCTTTAGGAGGGTGAACACTGAAGCTTTCTTT | CASSFRRVNTEAFF
- | TRBJ1-2 | - | TRBV6-5 | TGTGCCAGCGGACCCCTGGGGGCCGGGTCTGGCTACACCTTC | CASGPLGAGSGYTF
- | TRBJ1-2 | TRBD1 | TRBV2 | TGTGCCAGCAGGCCCACGCAGGGGGCTGCCGGCTACACCTTC | CASRPTQGAAGYTF
- | TRBJ1-5 | TRBD1 | TRBV5-6 | TGTGCCAGCAGCTTTCGGGACAGGAGTCAGCCCCAGCATTTT | CASSFRDRSQPQHF
- | TRBJ1-1 | - | TRBV7-9 | TGTGCCAGCAGCTGGACAGAGAACACTGAAGCTTTCTTT | CASSWTENTEAFF
- | TRBJ1-4 | - | TRBV7-2 | TGTGCCAGCAGCTTAGCGGGAGGGGGAACTTCTGAAAAACTGTTTTTT | CASSLAGGGTSEKLFF
once | TRBJ1-2 | TRBD1 | TRBV5-4 | TGTGCCAGCAGCTTCAGGGGGCGGTATGGCTACACCTTC | CASSFRGRYGYTF
- | TRBJ1-1 | TRBD1 | TRBV18 | TGTGCCAGCTCAACACGACAGGGACCAAACACTGAAGCTTTCTTT | CASSTRQGPNTEAFF
once | TRBJ2-1 | TRBD2 | TRBV5-1 | TGCGCCAGCAGCCCCAAGGGGCGGGGGTATAGTGAGCAGTTCTTC | CASSPKGRGYSEQFF
- | TRBJ2-2 | - | TRBV5-1 | TGCGCCAGCAGCTTTGGGGTTGGGAGAACCGGGGAGCTGTTTTTT | CASSFGVGRTGELFF
- | TRBJ1-1 | TRBD1 | TRBV5-1 | TGCGCCAGCAGCTTGGGGGGACAGGCCGCTGAAGCTTTCTTT | CASSLGGQAAEAFF
- | TRBJ1-2 | - | TRBV7-9 | TGTGCCAGCAGCACCAGAGGGGAGGCCAGAGATGGCTACACCTTC | CASSTRGEARDGYTF
- | TRBJ1-3 | - | TRBV27 | TGTGCCAGCAGCCGAGCAGGGGCGGTTGGAAACACCATATATTTT | CASSRAGAVGNTIYF
- | TRBJ1-4 | - | TRBV3-1/TRBV3-2 | TGTGCCAGCAGCGCTACCACGGAGACTAATGAAAAACTGTTTTTT | CASSATTETNEKLFF
once | TRBJ1-3 | - | TRBV12-3/TRBV12-4 | TGTGCCAGCAGCCCACTGCGACTGGGCATATATTTT | CASSPLRLGIYF
- | TRBJ2-7 | - | TRBV7-3 | TGTGCCAGCAGCTCGGACGGAGGCCCGAGCTACGAGCAGTACTTC | CASSSDGGPSYEQYF
- | TRBJ2-6 | - | TRBV25-1 | TGTGCCAGCAGGGATACAGGTCAAAGCTCTGGGGCCAACGTCCTGACTTTC | CASRDTGQSSGANVLTF
- | TRBJ1-2 | - | TRBV7-8 | TGTGCCAGCAGCTTAGCCGGGGGGAGGAACTATGGCTACACCTTC | CASSLAGGRNYGYTF
- | TRBJ1-1 | TRBD1 | TRBV7-9 | TGTGCCAGCAGCCCCCGGGACAGTGTGAGAGCTTTCTTT | CASSPRDSVRAFF
- | TRBJ2-3 | TRBD2 | TRBV6-5 | TGTGCCAGCAGTTACTCGCTAGCGGGGGGCACAGATACGCAGTATTTT | CASSYSLAGGTDTQYF
- | TRBJ1-1 | TRBD1 | TRBV6-2/TRBV6-3 | TGTGCCAGCAGTAACTCCGACAGGGCCGCTTTCTTT | CASSNSDRAAFF
- | TRBJ1-1 | - | TRBV12-1 | TGTGCCAGCAGCAATCTGAGCACTGAAGCTTTCTTT | CASSNLSTEAFF
- | TRBJ1-2 | TRBD1 | TRBV9 | TGTGCCAGCAGCGCCGGACAGGGGAACTATGGCTACACCTTC | CASSAGQGNYGYTF
- | TRBJ2-7 | TRBD2 | TRBV29-1 | TGCAGCGTTGGCCACCGACTAGCTGATAGGGCTGAGCAGTACTTC | CSVGHRLADRAEQYF
- | TRBJ1-6 | - | TRBV19 | TGTGCCAGTTATGGGGGAGGAGGTTCACCCCTCCACTTT | CASYGGGGSPLHF
- | TRBJ1-1 | TRBD1 | TRBV19 | TGTGCCAGTAGACGGGACAGGGGCTGGAACACTGAAGCTTTCTTT | CASRRDRGWNTEAFF
- | TRBJ1-1 | - | TRBV6-5 | TGTGCCAGCAGTTACACCTCCAGGGTCGGAGGGACTGAAGCTTTCTTT | CASSYTSRVGGTEAFF
- | TRBJ1-5 | TRBD1 | TRBV7-2 | TGTGCCAGCAGCATAGGACAGGGCAATCAGCCCCAGCATTTT | CASSIGQGNQPQHF
- | TRBJ2-4 | TRBD1 | TRBV11-3 | TGTGCCAGCACCTTTAGGGCCGGGACAGAAATAGCCAAAAACATTCAGTACTTC | CASTFRAGTEIAKNIQYF
- | TRBJ2-7 | - | TRBV5-1 | TGCGCCAGCAGCCGGGAACCTGCAGGGAGGGGGATCCTCGAGCAGTACTTC | CASSREPAGRGILEQYF